What follows is one TCR beta chain and its context. The sample belongs to a study of Ad26.COV2.S vaccination and SARS-CoV-2 variants. Treatment of the sample: some 20 received Ad26.COV2.S at low or high dose, single or two shots; roughly five received placebo; per-sample allocation not given. Each sample was drawn 63 days after the first injection (of vaccine or placebo). Profiled with immunoSEQ multiplex PCR; TCRdb holds only in-frame clones, not every one. The table includes some 340,000 clones, 86% detected once. This CDR3 region has 16 residues. Looked up from germline, CDR1 is SGHTA and CDR2 is FQGNSA. The V end was cut by 5 bases, the J end by 0 bases, with 16 bases between.

This sequence originates from a person between 18 and 59 years old who received the Ad26.COV2.S COVID-19 vaccine or a placebo. The gene calls are TRBV7-2 and TRBJ1-1; perhaps TRBD1 as D (5 bases). The source material was peripheral blood, sampled in a trial of Ad26.COV2.S vaccine versus placebo. In DNA, the CDR3 is TGTGCCAGCAGCCCCGGGAGGGGTAACGTGAACACTGAAGCTTTCTTT. Translating it yields CASSPGRGNVNTEAFF.